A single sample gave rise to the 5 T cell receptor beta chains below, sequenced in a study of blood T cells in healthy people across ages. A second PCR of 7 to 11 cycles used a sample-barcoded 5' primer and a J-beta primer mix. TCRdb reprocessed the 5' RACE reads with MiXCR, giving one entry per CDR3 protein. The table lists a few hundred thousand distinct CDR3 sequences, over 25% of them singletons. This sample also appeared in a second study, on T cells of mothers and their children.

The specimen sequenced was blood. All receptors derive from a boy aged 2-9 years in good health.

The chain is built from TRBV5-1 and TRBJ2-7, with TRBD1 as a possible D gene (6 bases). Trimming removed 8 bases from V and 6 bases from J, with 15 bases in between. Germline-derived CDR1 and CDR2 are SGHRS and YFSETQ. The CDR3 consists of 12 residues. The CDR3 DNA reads TGCGCCAGTGGGTTGGGGGCTTGCGAGCAGTACTTC. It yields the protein CASGLGACEQYF.

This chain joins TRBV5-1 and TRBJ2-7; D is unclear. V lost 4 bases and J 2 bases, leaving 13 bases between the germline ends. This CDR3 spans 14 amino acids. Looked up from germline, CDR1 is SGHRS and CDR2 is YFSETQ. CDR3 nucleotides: TGCGCCAGCAGCACTGTCACCGGACCCTACGAGCAGTACTTC. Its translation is CASSTVTGPYEQYF.

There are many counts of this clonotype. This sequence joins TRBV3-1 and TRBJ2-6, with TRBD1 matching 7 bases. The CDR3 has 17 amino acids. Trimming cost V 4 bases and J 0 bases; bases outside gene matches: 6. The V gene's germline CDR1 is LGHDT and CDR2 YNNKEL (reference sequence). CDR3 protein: CASSPGQSSSGANVLTF. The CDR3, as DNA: TGTGCCAGCAGCCCGGGACAGTCCTCCTCTGGGGCCAACGTCCTGACTTTC.

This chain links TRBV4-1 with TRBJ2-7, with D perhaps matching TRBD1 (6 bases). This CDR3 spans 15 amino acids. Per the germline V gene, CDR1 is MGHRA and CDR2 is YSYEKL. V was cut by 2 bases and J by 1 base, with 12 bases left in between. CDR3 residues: CASSQFTGTSYEQYF. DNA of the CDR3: TGCGCCAGCAGCCAATTTACAGGGACATCCTACGAGCAGTACTTC.

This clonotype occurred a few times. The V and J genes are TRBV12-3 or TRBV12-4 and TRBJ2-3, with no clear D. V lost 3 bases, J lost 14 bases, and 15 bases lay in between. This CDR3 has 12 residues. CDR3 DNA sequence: TGTGCCAGCAGTTTTGGAAAGGGATGGGGGTATTTT. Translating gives CASSFGKGWGYF.